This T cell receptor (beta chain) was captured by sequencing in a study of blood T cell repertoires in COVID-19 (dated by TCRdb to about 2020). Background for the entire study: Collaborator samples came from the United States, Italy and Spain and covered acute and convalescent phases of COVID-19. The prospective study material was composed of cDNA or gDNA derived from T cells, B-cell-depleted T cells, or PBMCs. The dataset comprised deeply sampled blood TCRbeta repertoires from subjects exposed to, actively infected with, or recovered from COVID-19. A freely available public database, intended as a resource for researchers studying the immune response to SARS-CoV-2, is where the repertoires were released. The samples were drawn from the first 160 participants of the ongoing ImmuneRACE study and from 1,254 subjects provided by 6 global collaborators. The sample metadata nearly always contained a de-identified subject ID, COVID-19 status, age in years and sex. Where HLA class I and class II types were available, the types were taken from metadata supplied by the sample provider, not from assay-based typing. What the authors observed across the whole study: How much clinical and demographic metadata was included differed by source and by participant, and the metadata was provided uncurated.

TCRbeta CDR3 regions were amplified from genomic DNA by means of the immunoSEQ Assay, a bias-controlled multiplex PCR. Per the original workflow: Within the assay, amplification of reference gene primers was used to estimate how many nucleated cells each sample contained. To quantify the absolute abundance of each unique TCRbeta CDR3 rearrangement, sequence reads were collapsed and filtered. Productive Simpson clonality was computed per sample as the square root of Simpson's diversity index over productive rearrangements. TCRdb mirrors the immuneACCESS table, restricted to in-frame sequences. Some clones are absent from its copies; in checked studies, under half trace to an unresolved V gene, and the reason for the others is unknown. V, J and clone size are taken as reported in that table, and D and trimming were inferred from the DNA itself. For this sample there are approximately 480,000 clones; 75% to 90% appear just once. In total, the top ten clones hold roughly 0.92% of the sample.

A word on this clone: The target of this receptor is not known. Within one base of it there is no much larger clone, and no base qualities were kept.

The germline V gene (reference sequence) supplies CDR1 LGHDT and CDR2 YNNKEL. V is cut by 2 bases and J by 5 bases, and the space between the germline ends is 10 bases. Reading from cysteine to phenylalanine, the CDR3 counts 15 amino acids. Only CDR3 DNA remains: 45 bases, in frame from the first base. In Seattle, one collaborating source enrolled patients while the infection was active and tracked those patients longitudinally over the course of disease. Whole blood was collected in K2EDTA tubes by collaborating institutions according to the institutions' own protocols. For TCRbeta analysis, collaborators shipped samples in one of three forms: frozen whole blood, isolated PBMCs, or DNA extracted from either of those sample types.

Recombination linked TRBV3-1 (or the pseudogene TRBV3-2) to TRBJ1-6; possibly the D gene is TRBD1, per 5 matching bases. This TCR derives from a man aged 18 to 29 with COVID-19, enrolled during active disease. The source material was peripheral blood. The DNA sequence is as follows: TGTGCCAGCAGCCAACTCGGAGGGGATAATTCACCCCTCCACTTT. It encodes CASSQLGGDNSPLHF.